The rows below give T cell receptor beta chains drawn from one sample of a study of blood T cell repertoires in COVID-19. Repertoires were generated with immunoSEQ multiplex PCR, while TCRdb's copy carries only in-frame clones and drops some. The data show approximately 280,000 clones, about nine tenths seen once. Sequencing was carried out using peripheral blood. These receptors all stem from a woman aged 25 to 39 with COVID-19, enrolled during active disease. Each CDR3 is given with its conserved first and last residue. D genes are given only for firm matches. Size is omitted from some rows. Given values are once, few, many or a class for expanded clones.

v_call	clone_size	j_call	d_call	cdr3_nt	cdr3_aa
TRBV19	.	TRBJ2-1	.	TGTGCCAGTAGTATGGGTAGCGGAGTGGATGAGCAGTTCTTC	CASSMGSGVDEQFF
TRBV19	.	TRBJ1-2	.	TGTGCCAGTCGGACTAAAGGGGGCTACACCTTC	CASRTKGGYTF
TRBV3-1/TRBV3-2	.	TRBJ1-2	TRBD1	TGTGCCAGCAGCCGGGACAGGAACTATGGCTACACCTTC	CASSRDRNYGYTF
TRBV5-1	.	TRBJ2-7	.	TGCGCCAGCAGCTTGGGCGCTAGCGTGGACGAGCAGTACTTC	CASSLGASVDEQYF
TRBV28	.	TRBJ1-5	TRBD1	TGTGCCAGCAGAGGACAGGGCTTTTATCAGCCCCAGCATTTT	CASRGQGFYQPQHF
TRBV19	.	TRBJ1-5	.	TGTGCCAGTAGGGCAGGGGCAGGGCAGCCCCAGCATTTT	CASRAGAGQPQHF
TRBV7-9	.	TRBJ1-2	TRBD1	TGTGCCAGCAGCTTAGGGGGACAGGACCCCTATGGCTACACCTTC	CASSLGGQDPYGYTF
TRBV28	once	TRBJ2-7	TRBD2	TGTGCCAGCAGTTTATCGTCGACTAGCGGGGCAATCTCCTACGAGCAGTACTTC	CASSLSSTSGAISYEQYF
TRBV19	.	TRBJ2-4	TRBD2	TGTGCCAGTAGTAAGACTAGCGGGAGGGCGGGAAACATTCAGTACTTC	CASSKTSGRAGNIQYF
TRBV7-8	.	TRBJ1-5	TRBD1	TGTGCCAGCAGCTTATTCTGGGACAGGGGTCAGCCCCAGCATTTT	CASSLFWDRGQPQHF
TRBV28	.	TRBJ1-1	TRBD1	TGTGCCAGCAGTCCAGTACACAGGGGGGACACTGAAGCTTTCTTT	CASSPVHRGDTEAFF
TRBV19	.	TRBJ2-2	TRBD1	TGTGCCAGTAGTATCCAGACAGGGGGGGACACCGGGGAGCTGTTTTTT	CASSIQTGGDTGELFF
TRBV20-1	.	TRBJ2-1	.	TGCAGTGCTAGTACTAAGTTTGTTGGCAATGAGCAGTTCTTC	CSASTKFVGNEQFF
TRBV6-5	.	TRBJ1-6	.	TGTGCCAGCAGTTACCGGCTCGGGGTCAGTTCACCCCTCCACTTT	CASSYRLGVSSPLHF
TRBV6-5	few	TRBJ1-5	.	TGTGCCAGCACGGGAAGATTAAATCAGCCCCAGCATTTT	CASTGRLNQPQHF
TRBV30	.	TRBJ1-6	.	TGTGCCTGGAGTGGGCAGGGGACGTATTCACCCCTCCACTTT	CAWSGQGTYSPLHF
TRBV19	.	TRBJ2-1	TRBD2	TGTGCCAGTATGTTCGGGACTAGCGGCAACAATGAGCAGTTCTTC	CASMFGTSGNNEQFF
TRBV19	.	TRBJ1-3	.	TGTGCCAGTAGTATTAGGGGCTCTGGAAACACCATATATTTT	CASSIRGSGNTIYF
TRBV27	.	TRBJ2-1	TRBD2	TGTGCCAGCAGTTTATGGACTAGCGGGAGCAATGAGCAGTTCTTC	CASSLWTSGSNEQFF
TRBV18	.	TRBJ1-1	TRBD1	TGTGCCAGCTCACCACGGACAGGGACGAACACTGAAGCTTTCTTT	CASSPRTGTNTEAFF
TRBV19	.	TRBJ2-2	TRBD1	TGTGCCAGTACCGCCGGGACAGGGGGCACCGGGGAGCTGTTTTTT	CASTAGTGGTGELFF
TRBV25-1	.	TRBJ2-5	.	TGTGCCAGCAGACCCCTACCCGGAGAGACCCAGTACTTC	CASRPLPGETQYF
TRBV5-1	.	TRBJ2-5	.	TGCGCCAGCACAGGGTGGCAAGAGACCCAGTACTTC	CASTGWQETQYF
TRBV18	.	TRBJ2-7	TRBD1	TGTGCCAGCTCACCCGCTCGGGCCTCCGGGACAGGGGAATCCTACGAGCAGTACTTC	CASSPARASGTGESYEQYF
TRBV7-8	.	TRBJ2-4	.	TGTGCCAGCAGCTCTCCGGGACAACAAAACATTCAGTACTTC	CASSSPGQQNIQYF
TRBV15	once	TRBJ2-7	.	TGTGCCACCAGTTTGCGGGACGACTACGAGCAGTACTTC	CATSLRDDYEQYF
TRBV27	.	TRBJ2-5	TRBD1	TGTGCCAGCAGTTTAATAGGGGGCGGAGAGACCCAGTACTTC	CASSLIGGGETQYF
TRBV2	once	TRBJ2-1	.	TGTGCCAGCTCCCCCGATAGCGGATACAATGAGCAGTTCTTC	CASSPDSGYNEQFF
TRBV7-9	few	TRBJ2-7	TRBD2	TGTGCCAGCAGGCCAGGCGGGGGAGCGGAGCAGTACTTC	CASRPGGGAEQYF
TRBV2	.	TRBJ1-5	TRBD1	TGTGCCAGCAGGGAGGACAGGGGGGGCAATCAGCCCCAGCATTTT	CASREDRGGNQPQHF
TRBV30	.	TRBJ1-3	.	TGTGCTTTTGGCCGGGGTGGAAACACCATATATTTT	CAFGRGGNTIYF
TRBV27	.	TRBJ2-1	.	TGTGCCAGCAGTTCGTGGGCTGAGCAGTTCTTC	CASSSWAEQFF